This T cell receptor (beta chain) was captured in a study of cytomegalovirus exposure and HLA in healthy donors. Primers for the PCR totalled 60 Vbeta and 13 Jbeta. Only in-frame clones appear in the TCRdb table, and some are missing; sequencing was by immunoSEQ multiplex PCR. The table shows roughly 120,000 clones, with under 85% occurring only once. This CDR3 is built from 20 residues. The sequencing input was PBMCs. The V gene is TRBV21-1, the J gene TRBJ1-5; TRBD1 reflects the table's D call only, with no check against the DNA. TRBV21-1 is classified as a pseudogene. This clonotype originated in a human donor in good health. The CDR3 nucleotides are TGTGCCAGCAGCAGGCGATCCGGGACAGGGTATTACTATAGCAATCAGCCCCAGCATTTT. Translation: CASSRRSGTGYYYSNQPQHF.